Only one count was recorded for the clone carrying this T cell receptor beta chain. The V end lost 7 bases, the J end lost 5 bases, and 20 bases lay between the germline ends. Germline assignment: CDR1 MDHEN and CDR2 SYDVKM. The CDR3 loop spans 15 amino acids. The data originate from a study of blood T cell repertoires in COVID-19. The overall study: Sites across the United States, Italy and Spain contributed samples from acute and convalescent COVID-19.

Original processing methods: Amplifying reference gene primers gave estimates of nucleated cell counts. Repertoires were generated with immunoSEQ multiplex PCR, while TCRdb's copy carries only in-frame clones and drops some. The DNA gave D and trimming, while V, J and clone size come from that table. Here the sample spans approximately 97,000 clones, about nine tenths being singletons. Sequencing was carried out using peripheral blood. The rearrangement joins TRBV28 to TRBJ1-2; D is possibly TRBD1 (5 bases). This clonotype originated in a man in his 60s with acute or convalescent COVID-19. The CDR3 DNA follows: TGTGCCAGCACCCGAAGGGGTGGGGAGGGGTATGGCTACACCTTC. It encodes CASTRRGGEGYGYTF.